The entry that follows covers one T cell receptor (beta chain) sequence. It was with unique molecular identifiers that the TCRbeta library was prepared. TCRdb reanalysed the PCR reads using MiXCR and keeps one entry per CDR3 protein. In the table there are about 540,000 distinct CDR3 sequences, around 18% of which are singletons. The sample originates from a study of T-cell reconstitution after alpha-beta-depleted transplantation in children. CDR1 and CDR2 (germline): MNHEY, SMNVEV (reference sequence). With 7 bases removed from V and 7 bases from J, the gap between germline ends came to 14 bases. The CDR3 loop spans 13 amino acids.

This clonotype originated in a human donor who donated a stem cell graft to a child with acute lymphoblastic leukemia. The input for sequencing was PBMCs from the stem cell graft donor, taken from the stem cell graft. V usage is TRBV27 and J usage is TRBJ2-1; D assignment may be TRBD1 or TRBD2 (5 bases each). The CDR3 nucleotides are TGTGCCAGCACCCCGGGGCGGTGGAATGAGCAGTTCTTC. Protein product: CASTPGRWNEQFF.